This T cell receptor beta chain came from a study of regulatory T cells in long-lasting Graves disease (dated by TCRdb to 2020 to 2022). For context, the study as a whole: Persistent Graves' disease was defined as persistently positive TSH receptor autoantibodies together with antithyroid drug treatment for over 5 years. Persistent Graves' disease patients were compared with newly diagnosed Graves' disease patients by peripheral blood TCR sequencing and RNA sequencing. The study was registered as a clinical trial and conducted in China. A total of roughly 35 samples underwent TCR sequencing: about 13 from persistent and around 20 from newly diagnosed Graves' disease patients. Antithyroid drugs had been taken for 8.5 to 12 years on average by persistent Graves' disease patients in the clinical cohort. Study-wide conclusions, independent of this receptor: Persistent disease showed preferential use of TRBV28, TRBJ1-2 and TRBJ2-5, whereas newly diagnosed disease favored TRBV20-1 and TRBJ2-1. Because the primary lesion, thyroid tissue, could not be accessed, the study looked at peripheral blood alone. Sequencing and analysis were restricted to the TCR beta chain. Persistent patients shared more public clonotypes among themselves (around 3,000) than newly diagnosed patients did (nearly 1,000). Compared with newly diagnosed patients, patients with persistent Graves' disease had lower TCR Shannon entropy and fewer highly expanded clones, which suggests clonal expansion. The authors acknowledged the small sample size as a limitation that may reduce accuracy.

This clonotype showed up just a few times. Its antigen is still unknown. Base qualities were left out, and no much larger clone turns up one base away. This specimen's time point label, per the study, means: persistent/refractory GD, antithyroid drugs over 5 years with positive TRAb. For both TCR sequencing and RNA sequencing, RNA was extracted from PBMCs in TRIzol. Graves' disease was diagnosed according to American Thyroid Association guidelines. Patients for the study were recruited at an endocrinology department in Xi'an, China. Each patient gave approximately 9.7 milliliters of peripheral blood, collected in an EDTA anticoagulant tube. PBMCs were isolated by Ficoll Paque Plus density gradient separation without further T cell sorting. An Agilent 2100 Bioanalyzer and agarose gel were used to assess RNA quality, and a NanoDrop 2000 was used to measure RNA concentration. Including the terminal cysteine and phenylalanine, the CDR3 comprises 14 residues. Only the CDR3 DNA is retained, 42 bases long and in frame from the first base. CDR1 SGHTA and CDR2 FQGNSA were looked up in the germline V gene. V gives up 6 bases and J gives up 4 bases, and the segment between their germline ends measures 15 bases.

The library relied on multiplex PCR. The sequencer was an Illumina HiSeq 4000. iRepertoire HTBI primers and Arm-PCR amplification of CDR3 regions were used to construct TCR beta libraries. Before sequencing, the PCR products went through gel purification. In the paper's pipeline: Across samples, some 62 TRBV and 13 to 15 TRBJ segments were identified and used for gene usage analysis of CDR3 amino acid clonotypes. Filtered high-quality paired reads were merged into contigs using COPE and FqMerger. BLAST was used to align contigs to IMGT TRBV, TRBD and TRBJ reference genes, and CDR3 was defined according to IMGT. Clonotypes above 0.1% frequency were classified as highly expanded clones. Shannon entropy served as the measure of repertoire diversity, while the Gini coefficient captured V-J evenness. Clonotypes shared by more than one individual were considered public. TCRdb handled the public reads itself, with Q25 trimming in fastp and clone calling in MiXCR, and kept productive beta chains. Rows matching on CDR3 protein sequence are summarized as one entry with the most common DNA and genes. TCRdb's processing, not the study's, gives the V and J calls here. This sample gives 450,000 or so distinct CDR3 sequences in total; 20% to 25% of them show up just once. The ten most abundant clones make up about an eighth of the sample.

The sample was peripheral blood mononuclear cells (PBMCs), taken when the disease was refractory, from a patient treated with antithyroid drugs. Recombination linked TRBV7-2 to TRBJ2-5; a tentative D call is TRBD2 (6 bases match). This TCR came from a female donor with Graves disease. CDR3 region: CASSRVEGPETQYF. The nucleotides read TGTGCCAGCAGTCGAGTGGAGGGACCAGAGACCCAGTACTTC.